The subject of this entry is one TCR beta chain. This record comes from a study of blood T cell repertoires in COVID-19. On the study more broadly: Acute-phase and convalescent COVID-19 samples originated in the United States, Italy and Spain.

Per the study methods: Estimates of nucleated cell counts were drawn from the amplification of reference gene primers. Produced via immunoSEQ multiplex PCR; TCRdb's table is partial and in-frame only. V, J and clone size reflect that table, while D and trimming were determined from the DNA. Among roughly 150,000 clones, roughly four fifths were seen once, and the ten largest hold 1.6%. Across about 22 US areas, participants ranged in age from roughly 18 to 95 years. Within 2 weeks before study entry, exposed participants met a COVID-19 case. V was cut by 5 bases and J by 1 base, with 9 bases left in between. The CDR3 sequence is 14 residues long. Germline V gene data show CDR1 as MNHEY and CDR2 as SVGEGT.

The sample was PBMCs or T cells enriched from blood (not recorded which). This sequence joins TRBV6-2 or TRBV6-3 and TRBJ1-5; the D gene is possibly TRBD1 (5 bases). The receptor was isolated from a young woman who had been exposed to COVID-19. The CDR3 reads CASSTRQSNQPQHF. The CDR3 DNA is TGTGCCAGCAGTACCCGACAGAGCAATCAGCCCCAGCATTTT.